This T cell receptor (beta chain) was recorded in a study of glioma-infiltrating T cells after dendritic cell vaccination. Note on this clone: What it binds is not known.

Time point noted: after dendritic cell vaccination, including at tumor progression/relapse. Isocitrate dehydrogenase mutation was absent in all glioblastoma patients. The germline V gene has CDR1 SQVTM and CDR2 ANQGSEA. This CDR3 has 13 residues. V was clipped by 7 bases and J by 5 bases; unmatched bases: 10. Notes on the study in general: Higher pretreatment TIL content predicted longer progression-free time and survival. Few patients contributed both blood and tumor specimens.

The PCR used 60 V beta and 13 J beta primers. Data came from immunoSEQ multiplex PCR; TCRdb stores just in-frame clones and leaves some out. The table includes about 94,000 clones, around 80% detected once. The J gene is TRBJ2-5, the V gene TRBV29-1; 7 bases are shared with TRBD2. The sequence was obtained from a human donor with glioblastoma. This specimen consisted of blood, obtained after dendritic cell vaccination. In nucleotides, the CDR3 is TGCAGCGGGGGATGGGGGGGGGATGAGACCCAGTACTTC. This encodes CSGGWGGDETQYF.